This paragraph covers one T cell receptor beta chain sequence. Its antigen is as yet unknown. The sample comes from a study of T cell responses to AZD1222 COVID-19 vaccine. Sequenced by immunoSEQ multiplex PCR; TCRdb stores in-frame clones only, minus some. The table has tens of thousands of clones, roughly 80% seen once; the top ten hold about 1.3%. Germline V gives CDR1 SGHNT, CDR2 YYREEE (reference sequence). Deletions cut 2 bases from V and 4 bases from J, with 10 bases between. This CDR3 region has 13 residues. General study results and limits: Across spike, vaccine-associated CD4 TCRs were found, dominant at 160-218 and 743-854. Clonal diversity was possibly underestimated, and the donors were mostly white British, with more females. Baseline serostatus was positive in only six AZD1222 recipients.

The sample was peripheral blood, taken 28 days after the second AZD1222 dose. This TCR was recovered from an adult who received the AZD1222 COVID-19 vaccine. The rearrangement joins TRBV5-4 to TRBJ2-7; the D gene is possibly TRBD1 (5 bases). Written as DNA, the CDR3 is TGTGCCAGCAGCTTCCCAGGGCCTTACGAGCAGTACTTC. This codes for CASSFPGPYEQYF.